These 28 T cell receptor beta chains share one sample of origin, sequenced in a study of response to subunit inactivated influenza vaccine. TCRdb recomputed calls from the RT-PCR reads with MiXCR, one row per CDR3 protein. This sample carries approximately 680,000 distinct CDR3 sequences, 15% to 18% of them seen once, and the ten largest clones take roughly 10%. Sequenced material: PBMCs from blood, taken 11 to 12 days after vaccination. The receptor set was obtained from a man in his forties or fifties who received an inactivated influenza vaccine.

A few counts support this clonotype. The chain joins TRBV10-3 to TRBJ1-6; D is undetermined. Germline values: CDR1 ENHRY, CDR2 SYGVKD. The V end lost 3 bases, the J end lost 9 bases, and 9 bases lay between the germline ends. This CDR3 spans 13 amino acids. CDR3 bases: TGTGCCATCAGTGATCCTCGGCGTTCACCCCTCCACTTT. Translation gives CAISDPRRSPLHF.

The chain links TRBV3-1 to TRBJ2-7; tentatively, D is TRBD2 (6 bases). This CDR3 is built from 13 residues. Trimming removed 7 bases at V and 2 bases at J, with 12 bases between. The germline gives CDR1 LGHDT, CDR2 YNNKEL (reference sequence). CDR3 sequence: CASTAGSAYEQYF. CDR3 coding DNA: TGTGCCAGCACGGCGGGGTCTGCCTACGAGCAGTACTTC.

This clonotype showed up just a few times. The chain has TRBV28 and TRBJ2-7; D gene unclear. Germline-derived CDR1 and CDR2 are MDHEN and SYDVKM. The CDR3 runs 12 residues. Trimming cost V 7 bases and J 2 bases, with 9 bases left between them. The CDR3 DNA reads TGTGCCAGCACGTCGCGAGCCTACGAGCAGTACTTC. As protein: CASTSRAYEQYF.

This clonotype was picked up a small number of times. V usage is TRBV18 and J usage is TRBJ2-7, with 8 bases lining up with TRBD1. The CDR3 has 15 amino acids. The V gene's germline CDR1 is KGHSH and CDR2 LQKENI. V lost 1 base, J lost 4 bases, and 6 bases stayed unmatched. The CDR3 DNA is TGTGCCAGCTCACCACTTGGCAGGGGGCAATACGAGCAGTACTTC. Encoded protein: CASSPLGRGQYEQYF.

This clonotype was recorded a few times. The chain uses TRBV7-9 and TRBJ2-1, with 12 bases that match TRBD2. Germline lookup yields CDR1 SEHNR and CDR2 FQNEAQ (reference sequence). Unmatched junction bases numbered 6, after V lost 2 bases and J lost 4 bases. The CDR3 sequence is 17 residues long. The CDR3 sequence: CASSLPPGLAGYNEQFF. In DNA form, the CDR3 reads TGTGCCAGCAGCTTACCTCCAGGACTAGCGGGATACAATGAGCAGTTCTTC. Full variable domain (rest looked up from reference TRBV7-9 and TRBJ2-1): DTGVSQNPRHKITKRGQNVTFRCDPISEHNRLYWYRQTLGQGPEFLTYFQNEAQLEKSRLLSDRFSAERPKGSFSTLEIQRTEQGDSAMYLCASSLPPGLAGYNEQFFGPGTRLTVL.

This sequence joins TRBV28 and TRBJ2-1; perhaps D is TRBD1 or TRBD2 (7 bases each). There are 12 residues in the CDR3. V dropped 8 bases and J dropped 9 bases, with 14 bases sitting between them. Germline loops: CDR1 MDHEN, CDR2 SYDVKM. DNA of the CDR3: TGTGCCAGCGGGAGGGGGCTTATTGAGCAGTTCTTC. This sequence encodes CASGRGLIEQFF.

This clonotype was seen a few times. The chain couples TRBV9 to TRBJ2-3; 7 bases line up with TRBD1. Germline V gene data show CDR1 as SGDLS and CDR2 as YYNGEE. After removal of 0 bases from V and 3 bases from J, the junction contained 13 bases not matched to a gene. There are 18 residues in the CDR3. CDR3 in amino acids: CASSVDPHRGEVTDTQYF. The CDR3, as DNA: TGTGCCAGCAGCGTAGACCCCCACAGGGGTGAGGTGACAGATACGCAGTATTTT.

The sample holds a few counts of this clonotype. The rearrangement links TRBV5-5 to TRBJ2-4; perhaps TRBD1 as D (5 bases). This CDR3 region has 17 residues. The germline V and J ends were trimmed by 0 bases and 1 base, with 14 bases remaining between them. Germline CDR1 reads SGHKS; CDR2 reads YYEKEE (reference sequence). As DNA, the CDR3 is TGTGCCAGCAGCTTGGTCCAGGGTTTCAATGCCAAAAACATTCAGTACTTC. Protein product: CASSLVQGFNAKNIQYF.

CDR3 nucleotide sequence: TGTGCCAGCAGTTTATGGGACAGGAGAAAAGGGGAGACCCAGTACTTC. This gives the protein CASSLWDRRKGETQYF. The chain recombines TRBV28 with TRBJ2-5, with TRBD1 matching 7 bases. Trimming removed 0 bases from V and 5 bases from J; junction bases left unmatched: 9. Germline V gives CDR1 MDHEN, CDR2 SYDVKM. The CDR3 covers 16 residues.

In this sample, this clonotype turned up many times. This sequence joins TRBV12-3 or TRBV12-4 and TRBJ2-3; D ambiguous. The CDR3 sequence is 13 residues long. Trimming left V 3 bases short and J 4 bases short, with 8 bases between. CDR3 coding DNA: TGTGCCAGCAGTTTTTCGGAGCCAGATACGCAGTATTTT. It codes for CASSFSEPDTQYF.

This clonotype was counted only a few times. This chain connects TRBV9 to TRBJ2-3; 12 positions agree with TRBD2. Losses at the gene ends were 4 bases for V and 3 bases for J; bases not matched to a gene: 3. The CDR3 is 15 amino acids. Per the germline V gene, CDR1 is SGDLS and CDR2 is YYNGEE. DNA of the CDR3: TGTGCCAGCAGCAAGACTAGCGGGAGTACAGATACGCAGTATTTT. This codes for CASSKTSGSTDTQYF. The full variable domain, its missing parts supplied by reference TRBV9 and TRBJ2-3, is DSGVTQTPKHLITATGQRVTLRCSPRSGDLSVYWYQQSLDQGLQFLIQYYNGEERAKGNILERFSAQQFPDLHSELNLSSLELGDSALYFCASSKTSGSTDTQYFGPGTRLTVL.

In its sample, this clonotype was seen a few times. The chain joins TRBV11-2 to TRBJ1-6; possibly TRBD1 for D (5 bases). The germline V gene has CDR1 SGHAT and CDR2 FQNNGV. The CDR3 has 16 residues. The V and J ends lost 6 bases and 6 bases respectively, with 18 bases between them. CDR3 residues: CASSSAGAESNSPLHF. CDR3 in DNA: TGTGCCAGCAGTAGCGCCGGGGCCGAAAGTAATTCACCCCTCCACTTT.

DNA for the CDR3: TGTGCCAGCAGCGAGCGGGAGCCTGTCAATGAGCAGTTCTTC. This sequence encodes CASSEREPVNEQFF. This chain uses TRBV14 with TRBJ2-1; 8 bases are shared with TRBD2. Germline lookup yields CDR1 SGHDN and CDR2 FVKESK. V lost 5 bases and J lost 6; bases outside the gene matches: 6. There are 14 residues in the CDR3. Supplemented by reference TRBV14 and TRBJ2-1, the full variable domain reads EAGVTQFPSHSVIEKGQTVTLRCDPISGHDNLYWYRRVMGKEIKFLLHFVKESKQDESGMPNNRFLAERTGGTYSTLKVQPAELEDSGVYFCASSEREPVNEQFFGPGTRLTVL.

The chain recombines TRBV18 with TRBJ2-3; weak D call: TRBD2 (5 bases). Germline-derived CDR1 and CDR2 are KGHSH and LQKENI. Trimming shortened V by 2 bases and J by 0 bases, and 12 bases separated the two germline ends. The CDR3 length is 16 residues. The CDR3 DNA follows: TGTGCCAGCTCACCAAGTAGCACTAGAAGCACAGATACGCAGTATTTT. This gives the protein CASSPSSTRSTDTQYF.

CDR3 sequence: CASSVARLAGRNEQFF. In DNA, the CDR3 is TGTGCCAGCAGCGTAGCTCGACTAGCGGGGCGCAATGAGCAGTTCTTC. The rearrangement joins TRBV9 to TRBJ2-1; 11 nucleotides match TRBD2. V shed 0 bases, J shed 6 bases, and the junction held 5 bases outside the gene matches. CDR1 and CDR2 from the germline V gene are SGDLS and YYNGEE. The length of the CDR3 is 16 residues.

The CDR3 reads CASSPRGTGGNNEQFF. The CDR3 DNA is TGTGCCAGCAGCCCCCGCGGGACAGGGGGCAACAATGAGCAGTTCTTC. The V and J genes are TRBV11-2 and TRBJ2-1, with 12 positions matching TRBD1. There are 16 residues in the CDR3. Germline lookup yields CDR1 SGHAT and CDR2 FQNNGV. V gave up 5 bases and J gave up 5 bases; unmatched junction bases: 7.

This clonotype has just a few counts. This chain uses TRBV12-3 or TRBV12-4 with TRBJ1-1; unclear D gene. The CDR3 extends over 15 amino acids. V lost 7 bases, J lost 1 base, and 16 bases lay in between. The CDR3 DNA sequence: TGTGCCAGCACCTTTACTGTAGGGAGGAACACTGAAGCTTTCTTT. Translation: CASTFTVGRNTEAFF.

The CDR3 nucleotides are TGTGCCAGCAGCTTAGGTTGGCAGGTTTACGAGCAGTACTTC. Protein: CASSLGWQVYEQYF. The chain carries TRBV7-2 and TRBJ2-7; D unclear. This CDR3 has 14 residues. Trimming removed 1 base at V and 4 bases at J, with 11 bases between. Germline V gives CDR1 SGHTA, CDR2 FQGNSA. Together with reference TRBV7-2 and TRBJ2-7, the CDR3 gives the full variable domain: GAGVSQSPSNKVTEKGKDVELRCDPISGHTALYWYRQSLGQGLEFLIYFQGNSAPDKSGLPSDRFSAERTGGSVSTLTIQRTQQEDSAVYLCASSLGWQVYEQYFGPGTRLTVT.

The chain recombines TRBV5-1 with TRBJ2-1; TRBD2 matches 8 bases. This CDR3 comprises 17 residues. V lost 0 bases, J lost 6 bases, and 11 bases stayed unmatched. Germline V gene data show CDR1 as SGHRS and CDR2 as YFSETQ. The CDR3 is CASSLAAGGAGPNEQFF. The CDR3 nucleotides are TGCGCCAGCAGCTTGGCCGCGGGGGGAGCGGGACCCAATGAGCAGTTCTTC.

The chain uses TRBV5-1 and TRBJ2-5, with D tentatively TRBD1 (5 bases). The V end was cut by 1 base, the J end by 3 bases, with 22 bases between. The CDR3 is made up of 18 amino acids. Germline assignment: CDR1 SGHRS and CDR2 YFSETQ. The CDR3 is CASSLYPPGRRAEETQYF. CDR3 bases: TGCGCCAGCAGCTTGTACCCGCCGGGTCGCAGGGCCGAAGAGACCCAGTACTTC. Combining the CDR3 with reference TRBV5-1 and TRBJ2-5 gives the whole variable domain KAGVTQTPRYLIKTRGQQVTLSCSPISGHRSVSWYQQTPGQGLQFLFEYFSETQRNKGNFPGRFSGRQFSNSRSEMNVSTLELGDSALYLCASSLYPPGRRAEETQYFGPGTRLLVL.

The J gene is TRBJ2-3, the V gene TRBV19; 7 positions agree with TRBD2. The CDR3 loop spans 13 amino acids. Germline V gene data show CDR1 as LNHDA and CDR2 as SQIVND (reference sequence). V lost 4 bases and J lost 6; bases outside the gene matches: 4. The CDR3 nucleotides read TGTGCCAGTAGTACCCGGCGGGGGGATACGCAGTATTTT. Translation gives CASSTRRGDTQYF. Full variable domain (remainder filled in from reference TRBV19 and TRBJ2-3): DGGITQSPKYLFRKEGQNVTLSCEQNLNHDAMYWYRQDPGQGLRLIYYSQIVNDFQKGDIAEGYSVSREKKESFPLTVTSAQKNPTAFYLCASSTRRGDTQYFGPGTRLTVL.

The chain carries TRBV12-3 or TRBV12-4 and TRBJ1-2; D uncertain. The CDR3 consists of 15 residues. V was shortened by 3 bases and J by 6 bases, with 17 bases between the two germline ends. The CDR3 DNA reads TGTGCCAGCAGTTTGGGTCGTAGGCCCTTTGATGGCTACACCTTC. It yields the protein CASSLGRRPFDGYTF.

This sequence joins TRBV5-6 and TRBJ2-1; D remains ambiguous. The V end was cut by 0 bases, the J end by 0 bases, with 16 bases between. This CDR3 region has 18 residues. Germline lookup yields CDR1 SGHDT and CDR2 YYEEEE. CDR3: CASSLATLVTSSYNEQFF. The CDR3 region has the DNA TGTGCCAGCAGCTTGGCAACCCTAGTCACGAGCTCCTACAATGAGCAGTTCTTC.

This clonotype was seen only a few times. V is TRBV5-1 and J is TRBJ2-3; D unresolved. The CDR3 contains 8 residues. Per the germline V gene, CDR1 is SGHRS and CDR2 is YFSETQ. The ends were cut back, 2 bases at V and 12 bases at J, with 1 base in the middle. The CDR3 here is CASSFQYF. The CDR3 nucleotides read TGCGCCAGCAGCTTTCAGTATTTT.

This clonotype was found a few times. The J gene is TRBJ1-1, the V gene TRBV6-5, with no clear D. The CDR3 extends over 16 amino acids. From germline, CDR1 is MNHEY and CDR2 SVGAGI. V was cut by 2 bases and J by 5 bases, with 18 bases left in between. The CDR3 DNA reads TGTGCCAGCAGTTACGGGTTTTCGGAGTTATTGACTGAAGCTTTCTTT. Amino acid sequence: CASSYGFSELLTEAFF.

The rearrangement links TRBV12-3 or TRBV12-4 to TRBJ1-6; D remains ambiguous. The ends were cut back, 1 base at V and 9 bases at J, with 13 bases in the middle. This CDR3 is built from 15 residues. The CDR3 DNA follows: TGTGCCAGCAGTTTAGACGGGGTCCCCGGTTCACCCCTCCACTTT. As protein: CASSLDGVPGSPLHF.

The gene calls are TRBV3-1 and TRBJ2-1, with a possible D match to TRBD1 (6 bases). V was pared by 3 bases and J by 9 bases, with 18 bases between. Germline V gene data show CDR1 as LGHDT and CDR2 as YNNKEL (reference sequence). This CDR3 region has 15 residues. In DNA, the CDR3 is TGTGCCAGCAGCCAGGAGAATCAGGGGCTGGGTGAGCAGTTCTTC. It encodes CASSQENQGLGEQFF.

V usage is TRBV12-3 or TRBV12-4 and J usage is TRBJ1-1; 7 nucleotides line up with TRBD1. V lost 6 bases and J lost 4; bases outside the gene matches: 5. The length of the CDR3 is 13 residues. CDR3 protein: CASSPTGATEAFF. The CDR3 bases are TGTGCCAGCAGCCCCACAGGGGCCACTGAAGCTTTCTTT.